These 3 T cell receptor beta chains came from one sample sequenced in a study of blood T cell repertoires in COVID-19. Profiling relied on immunoSEQ multiplex PCR, and the TCRdb table lists in-frame clones only, not all of them. Of some 240,000 clones listed, about 90% are singletons. The material sequenced was PBMCs or T cells enriched from blood (not recorded which). All receptors derive from a woman in her thirties or forties who had been exposed to COVID-19.

Here the CDR3 reads CASSRQGRGTEAFF. CDR3 coding DNA: TGTGCCAGCAGTCGACAGGGCCGGGGGACTGAAGCTTTCTTT. This chain uses TRBV6-6 with TRBJ1-1; 7 nucleotides match TRBD1. Trimming took 5 bases from V and 5 from J; bases not matched to a gene: 8. This CDR3 spans 14 amino acids. CDR1 and CDR2 (germline): MNHNY, SVGAGI (reference sequence).

The V call is TRBV28, the J call TRBJ1-4; 9 bases are shared with TRBD1. Germline CDR1 is MDHEN and CDR2 is SYDVKM. Unmatched junction bases numbered 4, after V lost 6 bases and J lost 5 bases. The CDR3 loop spans 14 amino acids. Here the CDR3 DNA reads TGTGCCAGCAGACCTGACAGGGGGAATGAAAAACTGTTTTTT. Amino acid sequence: CASRPDRGNEKLFF.

The count of this clone is one. The chain links TRBV4-1 to TRBJ1-1; no firm D call. V lost 0 bases to trimming and J lost 0 bases, with 8 bases between them. This CDR3 region has 15 residues. Germline CDR1 reads MGHRA; CDR2 reads YSYEKL. CDR3 bases: TGCGCCAGCAGCCAAGATTTGCGGTTGAACACTGAAGCTTTCTTT. This translates into CASSQDLRLNTEAFF.